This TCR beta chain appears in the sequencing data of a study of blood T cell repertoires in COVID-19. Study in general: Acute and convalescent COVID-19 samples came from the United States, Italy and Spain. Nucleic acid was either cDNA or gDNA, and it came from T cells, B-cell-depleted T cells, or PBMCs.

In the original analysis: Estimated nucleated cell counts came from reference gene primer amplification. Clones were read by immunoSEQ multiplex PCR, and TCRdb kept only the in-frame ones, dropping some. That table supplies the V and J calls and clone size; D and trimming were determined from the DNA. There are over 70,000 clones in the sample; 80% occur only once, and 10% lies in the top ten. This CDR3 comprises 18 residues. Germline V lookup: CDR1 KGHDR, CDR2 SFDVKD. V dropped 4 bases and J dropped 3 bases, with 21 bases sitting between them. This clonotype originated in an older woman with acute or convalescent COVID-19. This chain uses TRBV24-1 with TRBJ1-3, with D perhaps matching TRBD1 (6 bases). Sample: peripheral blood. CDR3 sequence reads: CATSDPDSPKRIGNTIYF. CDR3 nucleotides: TGTGCCACCAGTGACCCGGACAGTCCAAAGAGGATTGGAAACACCATATATTTT.